This entry is about one T cell receptor beta chain. This sample is drawn from a study of T cell responses to AZD1222 COVID-19 vaccine. Only in-frame clones appear in the TCRdb table, and some are missing; sequencing was by immunoSEQ multiplex PCR. The data contain roughly 50,000 clones, roughly 80% of them singletons. Germline V CDR1 and CDR2: MDHEN, SYDVKM. The V end was cut by 2 bases, the J end by 8 bases, with 9 bases between. The CDR3 contains 12 residues. This receptor was taken from an adult in good health. This chain connects TRBV28 to TRBJ1-2, with a tentative D call TRBD1 (5 bases). The input for sequencing was peripheral blood, taken on day 0 of AZD1222 vaccination. The CDR3 protein is CASSLIRDGYTF. The CDR3 DNA reads as TGTGCCAGCAGTTTAATCAGGGACGGCTACACCTTC.